Presented here are 32 T cell receptor beta chains from one specimen sequenced in a study of response to subunit inactivated influenza vaccine. TCRdb used MiXCR to reprocess the RT-PCR reads, holding one entry per CDR3 protein. The table lists about 240,000 distinct CDR3 sequences, 9% to 15% of them singletons, with about 8% in the top ten. The sequences come from non-naive T cells sorted from PBMCs, collected around two weeks before vaccination. Receptors originate from a man in his fifties who received an inactivated influenza vaccine.

This clonotype was detected only a few times. The chain is built from TRBV7-2 and TRBJ2-7, with D maybe TRBD1 (5 bases). The germline V and J ends were trimmed by 5 bases and 6 bases, with 14 bases remaining between them. The CDR3 is made up of 13 amino acids. Germline V gene data show CDR1 as SGHTA and CDR2 as FQGNSA. CDR3 region: CASSRSPGFEQYF. The CDR3, as DNA: TGTGCCAGCAGCCGGTCCCCAGGGTTCGAGCAGTACTTC.

This clonotype came up many times. The V gene is TRBV2, the J gene TRBJ2-5, with D possibly matching TRBD2 (5 bases). V was trimmed by 7 bases and J by 4 bases, leaving 16 bases between them. The CDR3 is 14 amino acids. Germline CDR1 SNHLY, CDR2 FYNNEI. CDR3 bases: TGTGCCAGCAACTTCGACGGGGAAGGAGAGACCCAGTACTTC. Translation gives CASNFDGEGETQYF. The whole variable domain, remainder taken from reference TRBV2 and TRBJ2-5, is EPEVTQTPSHQVTQMGQEVILRCVPISNHLYFYWYRQILGQKVEFLVSFYNNEISEKSEIFDDQFSVERPDGSNFTLKIRSTKLEDSAMYFCASNFDGEGETQYFGPGTRLLVL.

This clonotype has only a few counts. The chain combines TRBV7-3 with TRBJ2-1; 9 bases align to TRBD2. With 5 bases clipped from V and 6 bases from J, the junction kept 11 bases outside the gene matches. The CDR3 is 16 residues long. Per the germline V gene, CDR1 is SGHTA and CDR2 is FQGTGA. The CDR3 loop is CASSLGSGSGFNEQFF. CDR3 DNA sequence: TGTGCCAGCAGCCTGGGTAGCGGGAGCGGTTTCAATGAGCAGTTCTTC.

The rearrangement links TRBV3-1 to TRBJ2-5; the match to TRBD1 covers 9 bases. J lost 4 bases, V lost 2 bases, and 11 bases had no gene match. Germline-derived CDR1 and CDR2 are LGHDT and YNNKEL (reference sequence). The length of the CDR3 is 17 residues. In DNA form, the CDR3 reads TGTGCCAGCAGCCAAAATCCCGGACAGGGGATCCCAGAGACCCAGTACTTC. As protein: CASSQNPGQGIPETQYF.

This clonotype came up many times. This chain connects TRBV24-1 to TRBJ2-7; D might be TRBD1 (6 bases). Between the trimmed V and J ends, which lost 2 bases and 3 bases, there was a span of 7 bases. Per the germline V gene, CDR1 is KGHDR and CDR2 is SFDVKD. The CDR3 is 13 residues long. CDR3 in DNA: TGTGCCACCAGTGATTCGGACAGCTACGAGCAGTACTTC. Translated: CATSDSDSYEQYF.

In its sample, this clonotype was seen a few times. The V call is TRBV27, the J call TRBJ1-1; D might be TRBD1 (6 bases). V dropped 0 bases and J dropped 5 bases, with 13 bases sitting between them. CDR3 length: 15 amino acids. Germline CDR1 is MNHEY and CDR2 is SMNVEV (reference sequence). The CDR3 is CASSLSWGGRTEAFF. The CDR3 nucleotides read TGTGCCAGCAGTTTATCGTGGGGGGGGCGGACTGAAGCTTTCTTT.

In its sample, this clonotype was seen a few times. V and J are TRBV20-1 and TRBJ2-5, with TRBD2 as a possible D gene (5 bases). Germline lookup yields CDR1 DFQATT and CDR2 SNEGSKA (reference sequence). The V end was cut by 1 base, the J end by 5 bases, with 11 bases between. The CDR3 is made up of 13 amino acids. Here the CDR3 reads CSARVISDETQYF. The CDR3, as DNA: TGCAGTGCTAGAGTGATTAGCGATGAGACCCAGTACTTC.

This clonotype was seen only a few times. This rearrangement joins TRBV24-1 to TRBJ2-3, with D possibly called TRBD1 or TRBD2 (6 bases each). The CDR3 runs 15 residues. In germline, CDR1 is KGHDR, CDR2 SFDVKD. The V gene lost 5 bases and the J gene lost 4 bases, with 15 bases spanning the gap. The CDR3 region is CATSVGGALADTQYF. The DNA of the CDR3 is TGTGCCACCAGTGTGGGGGGCGCATTGGCAGATACGCAGTATTTT.

A few counts support this clonotype. The chain has TRBV24-1 and TRBJ1-2, with D unresolved. Germline V lookup: CDR1 KGHDR, CDR2 SFDVKD. Trimming pared 4 bases from V and 5 bases from J, leaving 10 bases between. The CDR3 sequence is 13 residues long. The CDR3 is CATSDPGVYGYTF. The CDR3, as DNA: TGTGCCACCAGTGACCCCGGAGTATATGGCTACACCTTC.

The genes are TRBV5-1 and TRBJ2-1; 10 nucleotides agree with TRBD1. J was trimmed by 3 bases and V by 4 bases; bases with no gene match: 4. Looked up from germline, CDR1 is SGHRS and CDR2 is YFSETQ. This CDR3 is 15 amino acids long. The CDR3 protein is CASSTGQGDYNEQFF. In DNA form, the CDR3 reads TGCGCCAGCAGCACTGGACAGGGGGACTACAATGAGCAGTTCTTC.

This clonotype was detected a few times. The rearrangement uses TRBV7-2 and TRBJ2-4; unclear D gene. V was cut by 10 bases and J by 5 bases, with 21 bases left in between. The CDR3 covers 15 residues. Germline CDR1 SGHTA, CDR2 FQGNSA. CDR3: CATNRKAGPENIQYF. The CDR3 region has the DNA TGTGCCACGAATCGTAAGGCCGGGCCTGAAAACATTCAGTACTTC.

This clonotype was seen repeatedly, ten times or more. The chain combines TRBV20-1 with TRBJ1-2; maybe TRBD1 (5 bases). Trimming stripped 0 bases from V and 0 bases from J, with 5 bases between. The CDR3 sequence is 13 residues long. CDR1 is DFQATT, CDR2 SNEGSKA, per germline (reference sequence). CDR3 coding DNA: TGCAGTGCTAGAGAGACAGCTAACTATGGCTACACCTTC. Residues: CSARETANYGYTF.

The CDR3 bases are TGTGCCAGCAGTTTTTGGGTTATGAACACTGAAGCTTTCTTT. This gives the protein CASSFWVMNTEAFF. The V and J genes are TRBV28 and TRBJ1-1, with no clear D. The V end lost 3 bases, the J end lost 0 bases, and 8 bases lay between the germline ends. CDR1 and CDR2 (germline): MDHEN, SYDVKM. The CDR3 is 14 amino acids.

Only a few counts were recorded for this clonotype. V and J are TRBV3-1 and TRBJ2-5; D remains unclear. Germline CDR1 LGHDT, CDR2 YNNKEL (reference sequence). Trimming left V 4 bases short and J 4 bases short, with 16 bases between. This CDR3 is 15 amino acids long. This chain's CDR3 is CASSPRTRVGETQYF. The CDR3 bases are TGTGCCAGCAGCCCCCGGACCCGAGTAGGAGAGACCCAGTACTTC.

This clonotype showed up just a few times. J is TRBJ2-3 and V is TRBV20-1, with 11 bases aligning to TRBD2. V lost 5 bases, J lost 6 bases, and 10 bases stayed unmatched. CDR1 is DFQATT, CDR2 SNEGSKA, per germline (reference sequence). The CDR3 has 15 amino acids. CDR3 loop: CSAEIAGGHVDTQYF. The CDR3 DNA sequence: TGCAGTGCTGAGATAGCGGGAGGGCACGTGGATACGCAGTATTTT.

This clonotype came up a few times. CDR3 sequence reads: CASSLGGASQPQHF. The CDR3 DNA reads TGTGCCAGCAGCTTGGGAGGAGCCTCACAGCCCCAGCATTTT. The V and J genes are TRBV5-6 and TRBJ1-5; no clear D gene. This CDR3 is built from 14 residues. V gave up 0 bases and J gave up 7 bases, with 11 bases separating them. Germline V lookup: CDR1 SGHDT, CDR2 YYEEEE.

This clonotype was observed a few times. The chain recombines TRBV7-8 with TRBJ1-1; D unresolved. The germline gives CDR1 SGHVS, CDR2 FQNEAQ. Trimming removed 2 bases at V and 1 base at J, with 11 bases between. This CDR3 spans 15 amino acids. This CDR3 is CASSLQVSGNTEAFF. The CDR3 DNA reads as TGTGCCAGCAGCTTACAGGTTTCGGGGAACACTGAAGCTTTCTTT.

This clonotype was observed at least ten times. V gene TRBV7-9 combines with J gene TRBJ2-2; 9 positions agree with TRBD1. With 5 bases clipped from V and 1 base from J, the junction kept 8 bases outside the gene matches. This CDR3 is 17 amino acids long. Per the germline V gene, CDR1 is SEHNR and CDR2 is FQNEAQ (reference sequence). CDR3 sequence (DNA): TGTGCCAGCAGCCTGAGCCCGGGACAGGGGAACACCGGGGAGCTGTTTTTT. Its protein is CASSLSPGQGNTGELFF.

This clonotype was counted ten times or more. Written as DNA, the CDR3 is TGCAGTGCTAAGGAATGGGCGGCGAACACCGGGGAGCTGTTTTTT. Protein product: CSAKEWAANTGELFF. The chain combines TRBV20-1 with TRBJ2-2; D unresolved. Germline CDR1 reads DFQATT; CDR2 reads SNEGSKA (reference sequence). The V gene lost 4 bases and the J gene lost 0 bases, with 12 bases spanning the gap. The CDR3 extends over 15 amino acids.

This clonotype appeared a few times. A read error may explain this, as a much larger clone is one base away. The chain combines TRBV6-2 or TRBV6-3 with TRBJ1-5; D is unclear. Germline V CDR1 and CDR2: MNHEY, SVGEGT. V lost 0 bases, J lost 6 bases, and 3 bases lay in between. The CDR3 is 12 residues long. The CDR3 nucleotides are TGTGCCAGCAGTTACTCGACTCAGCCCCAGCATTTT. As protein: CASSYSTQPQHF.

The chain recombines TRBV7-8 with TRBJ2-1; D not certain. This CDR3 is 14 amino acids long. Between the trimmed V and J ends, which lost 3 bases and 1 base, there was a span of 7 bases. CDR1 and CDR2 (germline): SGHVS, FQNEAQ. The CDR3 here is CASSFVSSYNEQFF. In DNA form, the CDR3 reads TGTGCCAGCAGCTTTGTCTCTTCCTACAATGAGCAGTTCTTC. The whole variable domain, remainder taken from reference TRBV7-8 and TRBJ2-1, is GAGVSQSPRYKVAKRGQDVALRCDPISGHVSLFWYQQALGQGPEFLTYFQNEAQLDKSGLPSDRFFAERPEGSVSTLKIQRTQQEDSAVYLCASSFVSSYNEQFFGPGTRLTVL.

The sample holds many counts of this clonotype. The V gene is TRBV28, the J gene TRBJ2-1, with D perhaps matching TRBD2 (6 bases). Germline V CDR1 and CDR2: MDHEN, SYDVKM. Trimming removed 8 bases at V and 15 bases at J, with 20 bases between. CDR3 length: 12 amino acids. Here the CDR3 reads CASGRQIKTVFF. CDR3 nucleotide sequence: TGTGCCAGCGGGAGGCAGATCAAGACAGTGTTCTTC.

V is TRBV28 and J is TRBJ2-5; 8 bases align to TRBD1. From germline, CDR1 is MDHEN and CDR2 SYDVKM. CDR3 length equals 14 residues. V was pared by 4 bases and J by 5 bases, with 6 bases of the junction left unmatched. Here the CDR3 DNA reads TGTGCCAGCAGTTCAGACAGGGGTGCGGAGACCCAGTACTTC. Its protein product is CASSSDRGAETQYF. The full variable domain, in which reference TRBV28 and TRBJ2-5 provide the parts outside the CDR3, is DVKVTQSSRYLVKRTGEKVFLECVQDMDHENMFWYRQDPGLGLRLIYFSYDVKMKEKGDIPEGYSVSREKKERFSLILESASTNQTSMYLCASSSDRGAETQYFGPGTRLLVL.

This clonotype was picked up many times. The chain couples TRBV19 to TRBJ1-5; D ambiguous. Germline values: CDR1 LNHDA, CDR2 SQIVND (reference sequence). V was cut by 1 base and J by 2 bases, with 3 bases left in between. The CDR3 length is 13 residues. Written as DNA, the CDR3 is TGTGCCAGTAGTATAGCCCGCAATCAGCCCCAGCATTTT. Protein sequence: CASSIARNQPQHF. The variable domain in full, completed from reference TRBV19 and TRBJ1-5, reads DGGITQSPKYLFRKEGQNVTLSCEQNLNHDAMYWYRQDPGQGLRLIYYSQIVNDFQKGDIAEGYSVSREKKESFPLTVTSAQKNPTAFYLCASSIARNQPQHFGDGTRLSIL.

The CDR3 DNA reads TGCAGCGTTGGGATGGGGCGAAGCTATGGCTACACCTTC. Encoded protein: CSVGMGRSYGYTF. The J gene is TRBJ1-2, the V gene TRBV29-1; perhaps TRBD1 as D (5 bases). The CDR3 length is 13 residues. From germline, CDR1 is SQVTM and CDR2 ANQGSEA. The V and J ends lost 4 bases and 4 bases respectively, with 13 bases between them.

This clonotype showed up many times. This chain uses TRBV7-9 with TRBJ1-1; D unclear. The CDR3 has 14 amino acids. Trimming cost V 1 base and J 0 bases, with 6 bases left between them. Germline lookup yields CDR1 SEHNR and CDR2 FQNEAQ (reference sequence). The CDR3 sequence: CASSLGAVNTEAFF. The DNA for the CDR3 is TGTGCCAGCAGCTTAGGGGCAGTGAACACTGAAGCTTTCTTT.

V gene TRBV12-3 or TRBV12-4 combines with J gene TRBJ2-7, with a possible D match to TRBD2 (6 bases). Trimming took 3 bases from V and 2 from J, leaving 11 bases between them. The CDR3 is 14 amino acids. Written as DNA, the CDR3 is TGTGCCAGCAGTTTGGCGGGGATCCCCTACGAGCAGTACTTC. Encoded protein: CASSLAGIPYEQYF.

This clonotype was seen a few times. The V gene is TRBV7-8, the J gene TRBJ1-6, with D possibly being TRBD1 (5 bases). Trimming left V 5 bases short and J 10 bases short, with 24 bases between. This CDR3 region has 17 residues. Per germline, CDR1 SGHVS and CDR2 FQNEAQ. CDR3 DNA: TGTGCCAGCAGCCCACCTACCATGGGACCTTGGCCATCACCCCTCCACTTT. Its translation is CASSPPTMGPWPSPLHF.

This clonotype has a handful of counts. This chain connects TRBV12-3 or TRBV12-4 to TRBJ1-1, with D uncertain. Trimming pared 7 bases from V and 6 bases from J, leaving 15 bases between. The CDR3 totals 13 residues. This CDR3 is CASTWGGSPEAFF. The CDR3, as DNA: TGTGCCAGCACCTGGGGTGGATCTCCTGAAGCTTTCTTT.

Note on this clonotype: The junction and the germline gene differ at one end; a read error may be behind it. V is TRBV11-2 and J is TRBJ2-3, with 7 bases matching TRBD2. CDR3 size: 18 residues. Germline loops: CDR1 SGHAT, CDR2 FQNNGV. CDR3 protein: CASSRLGLAVPSTDTHYF. CDR3 bases: TGTGCCAGCAGCCGATTGGGGCTAGCGGTTCCTAGCACAGATACGCATTATTTT.

This clonotype has a handful of counts. V is TRBV11-2 and J is TRBJ2-1; D unclear. This CDR3 region has 14 residues. Germline V CDR1 and CDR2: SGHAT, FQNNGV. V was cut by 4 bases and J by 6 bases, with 13 bases left in between. CDR3 sequence reads: CASSSRRSLNEQFF. The CDR3 DNA sequence: TGTGCCAGCAGCTCAAGACGGAGCCTCAATGAGCAGTTCTTC.

This clonotype was seen a few times. This chain links TRBV18 with TRBJ2-7, with a weak D call TRBD2 (6 bases). CDR1 and CDR2 from the germline V gene are KGHSH and LQKENI. Trimming pared 3 bases from V and 1 base from J, leaving 16 bases between. The CDR3 loop spans 16 amino acids. CDR3 region: CASSPTPGGASYEQYF. Here the CDR3 DNA reads TGTGCCAGCTCACCCACCCCAGGAGGGGCGTCCTACGAGCAGTACTTC. The variable domain in full, with the rest retrieved from reference TRBV18 and TRBJ2-7, is NAGVMQNPRHLVRRRGQEARLRCSPMKGHSHVYWYRQLPEEGLKFMVYLQKENIIDESGMPKERFSAEFPKEGPSILRIQQVVRGDSAAYFCASSPTPGGASYEQYFGPGTRLTVT.